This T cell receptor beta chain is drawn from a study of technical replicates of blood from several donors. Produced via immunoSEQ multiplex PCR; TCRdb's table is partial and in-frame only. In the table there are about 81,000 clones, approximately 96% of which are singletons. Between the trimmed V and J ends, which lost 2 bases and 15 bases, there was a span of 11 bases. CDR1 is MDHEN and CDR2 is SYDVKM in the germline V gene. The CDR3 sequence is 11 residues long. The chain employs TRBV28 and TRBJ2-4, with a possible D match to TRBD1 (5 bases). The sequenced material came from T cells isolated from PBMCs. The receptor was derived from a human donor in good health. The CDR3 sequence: CASSLTQGSYF. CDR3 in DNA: TGTGCCAGCAGTTTAACCCAGGGTTCGTACTTC.